This T cell receptor (beta chain) is drawn from a study of blood T cell repertoires in COVID-19. In the study overall: The origin of the acute and convalescent COVID-19 samples was the United States, Italy and Spain.

As handled by the study authors: Researchers report that nucleated cell counts were estimated from reference gene primer amplification. Clones were sequenced by immunoSEQ multiplex PCR, and TCRdb holds only the in-frame ones, with some missing. D and trimming come from the DNA, and the V and J calls and clone size come from that table. The profile shows roughly 90,000 clones, around 85% of them singletons. The CDR3 consists of 13 residues. Germline loops: CDR1 KGHSH, CDR2 LQKENI. The V end was cut by 3 bases, the J end by 5 bases, with 10 bases between. Sequencing was performed on peripheral blood. The chain uses TRBV18 and TRBJ2-5, with D maybe TRBD1 (7 bases). This sequence originates from a woman aged 80 or over with COVID-19, enrolled during active disease. For the CDR3, the DNA is TGTGCCAGCTCACCTCCAGGGGGGGAGACCCAGTACTTC. This sequence encodes CASSPPGGETQYF.